The entry below describes one T cell receptor (beta chain). The data originate from a study of CD8 T cells in Susac syndrome. This CDR3 contains 15 residues. Germline V gives CDR1 SGHNT, CDR2 YYREEE (reference sequence). Trimming shortened V by 4 bases and J by 7 bases, and 17 bases separated the two germline ends. An amount of RNA that ranged from roughly 0.45 to 1 ug was reverse transcribed with random hexamers. TCRdb independently ran MiXCR on the immunoSEQ multiplex PCR reads; one entry per CDR3 protein. Of some 260,000 distinct CDR3 sequences in the sample, about 85% were seen once. This clonotype originated in a human donor with multiple sclerosis. The sequencing sample was made of CD8+ T cells from PBMCs. The genes are TRBV5-4 and TRBJ1-4, with D uncertain. CDR3 amino acids: CASSRTGLRVEKLFF. CDR3 bases: TGTGCCAGCAGCCGGACGGGCTTGCGCGTTGAAAAACTGTTTTTT.